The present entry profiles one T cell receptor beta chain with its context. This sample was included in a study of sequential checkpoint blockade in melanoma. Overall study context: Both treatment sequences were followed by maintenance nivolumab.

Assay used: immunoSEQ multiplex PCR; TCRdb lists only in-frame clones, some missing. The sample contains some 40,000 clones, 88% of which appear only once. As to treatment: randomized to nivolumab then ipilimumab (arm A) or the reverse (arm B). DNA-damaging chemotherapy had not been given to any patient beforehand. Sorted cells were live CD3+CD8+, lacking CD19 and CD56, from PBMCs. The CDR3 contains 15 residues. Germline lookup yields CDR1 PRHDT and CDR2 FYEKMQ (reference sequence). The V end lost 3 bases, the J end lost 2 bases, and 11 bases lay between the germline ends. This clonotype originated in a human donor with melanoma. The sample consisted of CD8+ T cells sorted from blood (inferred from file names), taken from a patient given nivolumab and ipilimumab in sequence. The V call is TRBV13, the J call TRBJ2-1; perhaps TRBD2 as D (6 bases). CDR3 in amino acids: CASSFPGLAYNEQFF. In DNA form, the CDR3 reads TGTGCCAGCAGCTTTCCGGGACTGGCCTACAATGAGCAGTTCTTC.